Below, 28 T cell receptor beta chains from the same sample are listed, as sequenced in a study of vaccination effects on CD4 cells after COVID-19. These receptors lack a known antigen. This table comes from immunoSEQ multiplex PCR, and its TCRdb copy is limited to in-frame clones, with some not included. The sample carries roughly 70,000 clones, roughly 76% recorded once. Expansion of antigen-specific CD4+ T cells with viral peptide pools was carried out by the ViraFEST assay before sequencing. Subsequent to a culture period of around 10 days, CD4+ T cells were isolated. The participants, recipients of two vaccine doses, got either BNT162b2 or mRNA-1273. The sample was CD4+ T cells from PBMCs cultured with HCoV-OC43 spike peptides, taken after COVID-19 vaccination. Stated subset: HCoV-OC43 spike overlapping peptide pool stimulation. These receptors were collected from a human donor who received a COVID-19 vaccine.

CDR3 sequence: CSVEDRGLNIQYF. The CDR3 coding sequence is TGCAGCGTTGAGGACAGGGGACTGAACATTCAGTACTTC. The chain carries TRBV29-1 and TRBJ2-4, with 9 bases lining up with TRBD1. There are 13 residues in the CDR3. Germline values: CDR1 SQVTM, CDR2 ANQGSEA. V was pared by 3 bases and J by 7 bases, with 4 bases of the junction left unmatched. The complete variable domain, with remaining parts taken from reference TRBV29-1 and TRBJ2-4, reads SAVISQKPSRDICQRGTSLTIQCQVDSQVTMMFWYRQQPGQSLTLIATANQGSEATYESGFVIDKFPISRPNLTFSTLTVSNMSPEDSSIYLCSVEDRGLNIQYFGAGTRLSVL.

A single count supports this clone. V and J are TRBV28 and TRBJ1-5; 7 bases line up with TRBD1. V dropped 5 bases and J dropped 3; count of bases not matched to a gene: 10. The CDR3 totals 16 residues. The germline V gene has CDR1 MDHEN and CDR2 SYDVKM. The CDR3 coding sequence is TGTGCCAGCAGTCCCACGACAGGGAGCCTCAATCAGCCCCAGCATTTT. Its protein is CASSPTTGSLNQPQHF.

This clone was seen just once. The V and J genes are TRBV15 and TRBJ1-2, with D unclear. The CDR3 sequence is 12 residues long. CDR1 is LNHNV and CDR2 is YYDKDF in the germline V gene (reference sequence). V was trimmed by 5 bases and J by 4 bases, leaving 8 bases between them. Written as DNA, the CDR3 is TGTGCCACCAGCGAGGTTGGCTATGGCTACACCTTC. Its protein is CATSEVGYGYTF.

The chain is built from TRBV19 and TRBJ2-6; D ambiguous. The CDR3 runs 17 residues. Germline CDR1 reads LNHDA; CDR2 reads SQIVND (reference sequence). The V and J ends lost 0 bases and 0 bases respectively, with 9 bases between them. Here the CDR3 DNA reads TGTGCCAGTAGTATAGACAGGATCACCTCTGGGGCCAACGTCCTGACTTTC. Its translation is CASSIDRITSGANVLTF.

The gene calls are TRBV6-5 and TRBJ2-7, with TRBD2 matching over 15 bases. Per the germline V gene, CDR1 is MNHEY and CDR2 is SVGAGI. The CDR3 runs to 15 residues. V gave up 6 bases and J gave up 11 bases; unmatched junction bases: 11. CDR3: CASRQGLAGGPSEYV. CDR3 DNA: TGTGCCAGCAGACAAGGACTAGCGGGGGGGCCGTCGGAGTACGTC.

V gene TRBV27 combines with J gene TRBJ1-4, with a weak D call TRBD1 (5 bases). Germline loops: CDR1 MNHEY, CDR2 SMNVEV (reference sequence). Trimming cost V 3 bases and J 5 bases, with 13 bases left between them. The CDR3 sequence is 15 residues long. CDR3 sequence (DNA): TGTGCCAGCAGTTTGATGGGACGGCTGAATGAAAAACTGTTTTTT. Translation: CASSLMGRLNEKLFF.

The chain joins TRBV19 to TRBJ2-1; 9 bases are shared with TRBD2. This CDR3 is 15 amino acids long. With 2 bases clipped from V and 6 bases from J, the junction kept 5 bases outside the gene matches. Germline CDR1 and CDR2: LNHDA and SQIVND (reference sequence). For the CDR3, the DNA is TGTGCCAGTAGTATACTAGCGGGGTATGGCAATGAGCAGTTCTTC. Translating it yields CASSILAGYGNEQFF.

V gene TRBV3-1 (or the pseudogene TRBV3-2) combines with J gene TRBJ2-3; TRBD2 might be the D (6 bases). Per the germline V gene, CDR1 is LGHDT and CDR2 is YNNKEL (reference sequence). This CDR3 comprises 14 residues. With 4 bases removed from V and 2 bases from J, the gap between germline ends came to 10 bases. Here the CDR3 DNA reads TGTGCCAGCAGCCTGGAGGGTTTCACAGATACGCAGTATTTT. This sequence encodes CASSLEGFTDTQYF.

The CDR3 loop reads CASSLLRGQGNGYTF. For the CDR3, the DNA is TGTGCCAGCAGTTTACTAAGGGGCCAGGGGAATGGCTACACCTTC. The chain couples TRBV28 to TRBJ1-2, with D possibly TRBD1 on 6 matching bases. V lost 2 bases and J lost 6, with 16 bases in between. The CDR3 covers 15 residues. Germline loops: CDR1 MDHEN, CDR2 SYDVKM.

This clone was detected only once. This chain connects TRBV28 to TRBJ1-1, with D possibly TRBD1 on 5 matching bases. Trimming left V 5 bases short and J 4 bases short, with 17 bases between. This CDR3 is 15 amino acids long. The germline CDR1 and CDR2 sequences are MDHEN and SYDVKM. Here the CDR3 reads CASSLRQTRATEAFF. The CDR3 nucleotides read TGTGCCAGCAGTCTAAGACAGACACGGGCCACTGAAGCTTTCTTT.

This clone has only a few counts. This chain links TRBV4-2 with TRBJ1-3; 7 bases align to TRBD1. The V segment lost 2 bases and the J segment 0 bases; nucleotides outside the gene matches: 7. The length of the CDR3 is 17 residues. Germline CDR1 is LGHNA and CDR2 is YNFKEQ. The CDR3 nucleotides read TGTGCCAGCAGCCAACAACGGGACAGTGGCTCTGGAAACACCATATATTTT. Amino acids: CASSQQRDSGSGNTIYF.

V usage is TRBV24-1 and J usage is TRBJ2-5, with no clear D. The V end was cut by 2 bases, the J end by 2 bases, with 11 bases between. The CDR3 is 15 residues long. Germline V gene sequence: CDR1 KGHDR, CDR2 SFDVKD. CDR3 bases: TGTGCCACCAGTGATTCCATAGGGTTTCAAGAGACCCAGTACTTC. This translates into CATSDSIGFQETQYF.

The V and J genes are TRBV18 and TRBJ1-6; D gene ambiguous. The CDR3 consists of 14 residues. CDR1 and CDR2 (germline): KGHSH, LQKENI. V was shortened by 2 bases and J by 5 bases, with 7 bases between the two germline ends. Here the CDR3 DNA reads TGTGCCAGCTCACCATTGGGAAATAATTCACCCCTCCACTTT. Translating it yields CASSPLGNNSPLHF.

The rearrangement links TRBV6-5 to TRBJ2-7; TRBD1 matches at 7 bases. The junction had 11 bases not matched to a gene; V was cut back by 5 bases and J by 7 bases. The CDR3 runs to 14 residues. Looked up from germline, CDR1 is MNHEY and CDR2 is SVGAGI. This chain's CDR3 is CASSLGTVGVEQYV. The CDR3 DNA follows: TGTGCCAGCAGTCTGGGGACAGTGGGTGTAGAGCAGTACGTC.

The chain carries TRBV10-3 and TRBJ1-3; D not resolved. CDR1 is ENHRY, CDR2 SYGVKD, per germline. The CDR3 is made up of 15 amino acids. V was shortened by 8 bases and J by 0 bases, with 14 bases between the two germline ends. CDR3 DNA sequence: TGTGCCATCGGGGAGTCAGGAGCCTCTGGAAACACCATATATTTT. It translates to CAIGESGASGNTIYF.

This clone was observed a few times. CDR3 in amino acids: CASSFSPGTEAFF. The CDR3 DNA sequence: TGTGCCAGCAGTTTTAGTCCGGGGACTGAAGCTTTCTTT. The chain has TRBV12-3 or TRBV12-4 and TRBJ1-1, with unresolved D. The CDR3 covers 13 residues. Trimming cost V 3 bases and J 5 bases, with 10 bases left between them.

This chain joins TRBV27 and TRBJ1-2, with a weak D call TRBD1 (5 bases). Per the germline V gene, CDR1 is MNHEY and CDR2 is SMNVEV (reference sequence). V lost 5 bases, J lost 0 bases, and 7 bases lay in between. The CDR3 is 13 amino acids. CDR3 DNA: TGTGCCAGCAGTGCGACAGCTAACTATGGCTACACCTTC. This sequence encodes CASSATANYGYTF.

DNA for the CDR3: TGCAGCGTTGAGGTTGGACCTCTGAGGGAGACCCAGTACTTC. Its translation: CSVEVGPLRETQYF. The V call is TRBV29-1, the J call TRBJ2-5, with D uncertain. V lost 3 bases and J 5 bases, leaving 16 bases between the germline ends. Germline-derived CDR1 and CDR2 are SQVTM and ANQGSEA. CDR3 size: 14 residues. The whole variable domain, remainder taken from reference TRBV29-1 and TRBJ2-5, is SAVISQKPSRDICQRGTSLTIQCQVDSQVTMMFWYRQQPGQSLTLIATANQGSEATYESGFVIDKFPISRPNLTFSTLTVSNMSPEDSSIYLCSVEVGPLRETQYFGPGTRLLVL.

V gene TRBV10-3 combines with J gene TRBJ2-1; no definite D call. The V end lost 2 bases, the J end lost 13 bases, and 21 bases lay between the germline ends. Germline V lookup: CDR1 ENHRY, CDR2 SYGVKD. This CDR3 region has 15 residues. CDR3 bases: TGTGCCATCAGTGAGCCCGACCAGAACATGGGCGGACAGTTCTTC. It specifies CAISEPDQNMGGQFF.

The chain couples TRBV23-1 to TRBJ1-5; D might be TRBD1 (5 bases). TRBV23-1 is treated as an ORF (open reading frame) with a function not yet certain. V was trimmed by 3 bases and J by 4 bases, leaving 16 bases between them. The CDR3 extends over 16 amino acids. This CDR3 reads CASSHGRGPKNQPQHF. The CDR3 nucleotides read TGCGCCAGCAGTCACGGTAGGGGACCAAAGAATCAGCCCCAGCATTTT.

The genes are TRBV30 and TRBJ2-1, with D unclear. CDR3 size: 14 residues. Germline V gene lookup returns CDR1 GTSNPN and CDR2 SVGIG (reference sequence). The V end was cut by 3 bases, the J end by 0 bases, with 9 bases between. The CDR3 DNA follows: TGTGCCTGGAGACCGACACTCTCCTACAATGAGCAGTTCTTC. This translates into CAWRPTLSYNEQFF.

This clone has more than one count but fewer than ten. The chain carries TRBV6-6 and TRBJ1-2, with D possibly being TRBD1 (5 bases). The ends were cut back, 5 bases at V and 4 bases at J, with 11 bases in the middle. Germline V gene data show CDR1 as MNHNY and CDR2 as SVGAGI (reference sequence). The CDR3 extends over 13 amino acids. CDR3 protein: CASSVGVGYGYTF. The CDR3 nucleotides read TGTGCCAGCAGTGTAGGGGTCGGCTATGGCTACACCTTC.

The chain carries TRBV24-1 and TRBJ2-5; D possibly corresponds to TRBD1 (6 bases). The ends were cut back, 3 bases at V and 2 bases at J, with 12 bases in the middle. CDR3 length: 15 amino acids. CDR1 is KGHDR and CDR2 is SFDVKD in the germline V gene. CDR3 nucleotide sequence: TGTGCCACCAGTGATCCCAGGGGTAGTCAAGAGACCCAGTACTTC. It specifies CATSDPRGSQETQYF.

The chain recombines TRBV24-1 with TRBJ1-5; D is possibly TRBD1 (6 bases). The CDR3 is 16 amino acids. The germline V gene encodes CDR1 KGHDR and CDR2 SFDVKD. V lost 3 bases to trimming and J lost 6 bases, with 17 bases between them. In nucleotides, the CDR3 is TGTGCCACCAGTGATCTCGTAAGGGGGTCCGGTCAGCCCCAGCATTTT. It translates to CATSDLVRGSGQPQHF.

The gene calls are TRBV5-1 and TRBJ2-5; 15 bases are a match to TRBD2. Germline lookup yields CDR1 SGHRS and CDR2 YFSETQ. J gave up 1 base and V 0 bases, and 4 bases lay outside the gene matches. This CDR3 contains 18 residues. DNA of the CDR3: TGCGCCAGCAGCTTGGCATGGACTAGCGGGGGGGGCCAAGAGACCCAGTACTTC. Its translation is CASSLAWTSGGGQETQYF. Full variable domain (outside the CDR3, taken from reference TRBV5-1 and TRBJ2-5): KAGVTQTPRYLIKTRGQQVTLSCSPISGHRSVSWYQQTPGQGLQFLFEYFSETQRNKGNFPGRFSGRQFSNSRSEMNVSTLELGDSALYLCASSLAWTSGGGQETQYFGPGTRLLVL.

The rearrangement uses TRBV30 and TRBJ1-5, with TRBD1 matching over 10 bases. V dropped 3 bases and J dropped 8; count of bases not matched to a gene: 7. From germline, CDR1 is GTSNPN and CDR2 SVGIG (reference sequence). The CDR3 extends over 14 amino acids. The CDR3 nucleotides are TGTGCCTGGAGCGCTGGACAGGGGGTGAAGCCCCAGCATTTT. Translated: CAWSAGQGVKPQHF. The variable domain in full, with the rest retrieved from reference TRBV30 and TRBJ1-5, is SQTIHQWPATLVQPVGSPLSLECTVEGTSNPNLYWYRQAAGRGLQLLFYSVGIGQISSEVPQNLSASRPQDRQFILSSKKLLLSDSGFYLCAWSAGQGVKPQHFGDGTRLSIL.

This clone was detected only a few times. This chain uses TRBV11-1 with TRBJ2-2; 7 bases are a match to TRBD1. Germline CDR1 SGHAT, CDR2 FQDESV (reference sequence). The CDR3 is 15 amino acids. Trimming cost V 2 bases and J 5 bases; bases outside gene matches: 5. The CDR3 sequence: CASSLQGVGTGELFF. The CDR3 DNA reads as TGTGCCAGCAGCTTACAGGGGGTAGGGACCGGGGAGCTGTTTTTT.

In this sample, this clone turned up once. The chain uses TRBV5-6 and TRBJ1-2, with D possibly TRBD1 on 5 matching bases. From germline, CDR1 is SGHDT and CDR2 YYEEEE. Trimming left V 4 bases short and J 4 bases short, with 17 bases between. The CDR3 totals 15 residues. The CDR3 spells CASSPRGAASYGYTF. For the CDR3, the DNA is TGTGCCAGCAGCCCCCGCGGGGCAGCTTCCTATGGCTACACCTTC.